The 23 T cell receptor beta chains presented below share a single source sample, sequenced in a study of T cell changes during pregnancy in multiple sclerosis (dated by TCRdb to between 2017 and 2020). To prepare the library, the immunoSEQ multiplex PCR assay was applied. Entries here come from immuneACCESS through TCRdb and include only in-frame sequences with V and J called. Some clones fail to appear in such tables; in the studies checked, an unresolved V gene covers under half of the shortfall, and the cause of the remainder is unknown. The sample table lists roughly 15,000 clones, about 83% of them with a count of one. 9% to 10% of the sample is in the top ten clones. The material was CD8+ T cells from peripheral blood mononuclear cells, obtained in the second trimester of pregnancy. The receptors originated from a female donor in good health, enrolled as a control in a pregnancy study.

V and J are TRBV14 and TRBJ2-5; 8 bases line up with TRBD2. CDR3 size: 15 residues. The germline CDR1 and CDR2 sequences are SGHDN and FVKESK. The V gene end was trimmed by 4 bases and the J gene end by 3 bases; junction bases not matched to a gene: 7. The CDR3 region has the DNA TGTGCCAGCAGCCTCGTACTAGCGGTAGAAGAGACCCAGTACTTC. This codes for CASSLVLAVEETQYF.

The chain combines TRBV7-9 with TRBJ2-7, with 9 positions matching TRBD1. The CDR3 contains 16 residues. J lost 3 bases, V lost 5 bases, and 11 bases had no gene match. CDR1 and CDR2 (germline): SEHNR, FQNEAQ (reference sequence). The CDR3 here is CASSMTVATGGYEQYF. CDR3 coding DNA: TGTGCCAGCAGCATGACCGTCGCGACAGGGGGCTACGAGCAGTACTTC.

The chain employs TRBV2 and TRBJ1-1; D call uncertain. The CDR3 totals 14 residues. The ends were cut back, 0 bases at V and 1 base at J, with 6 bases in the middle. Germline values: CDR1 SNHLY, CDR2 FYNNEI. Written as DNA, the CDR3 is TGTGCCAGCAGTGAAGCGGGAGGGAACACTGAAGCTTTCTTT. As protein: CASSEAGGNTEAFF.

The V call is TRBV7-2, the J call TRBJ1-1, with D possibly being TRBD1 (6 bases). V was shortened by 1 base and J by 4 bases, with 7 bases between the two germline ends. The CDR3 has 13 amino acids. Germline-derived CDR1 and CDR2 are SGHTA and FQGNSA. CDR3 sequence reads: CASSLGDITEAFF. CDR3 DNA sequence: TGTGCCAGCAGCTTAGGGGACATCACTGAAGCTTTCTTT.

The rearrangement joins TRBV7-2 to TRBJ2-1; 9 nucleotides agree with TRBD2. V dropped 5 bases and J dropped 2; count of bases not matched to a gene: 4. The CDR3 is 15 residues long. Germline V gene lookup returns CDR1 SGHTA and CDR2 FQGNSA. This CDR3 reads CASSAASGAYNEQFF. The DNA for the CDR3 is TGTGCCAGCAGCGCGGCTAGCGGGGCCTACAATGAGCAGTTCTTC.

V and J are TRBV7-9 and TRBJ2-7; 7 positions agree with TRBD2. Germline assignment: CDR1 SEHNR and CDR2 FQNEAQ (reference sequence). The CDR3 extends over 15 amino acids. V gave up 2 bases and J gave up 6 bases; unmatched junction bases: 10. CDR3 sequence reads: CASSLKRGGKSEQYF. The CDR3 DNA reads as TGTGCCAGCAGCTTAAAGAGGGGAGGGAAGAGCGAGCAGTACTTC.

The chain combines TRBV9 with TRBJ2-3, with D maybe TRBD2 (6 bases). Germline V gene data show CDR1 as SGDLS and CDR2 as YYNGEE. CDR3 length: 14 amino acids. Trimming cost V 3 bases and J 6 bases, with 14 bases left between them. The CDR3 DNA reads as TGTGCCAGCAGCGCCGGAGGGGCCAAGGATACGCAGTATTTT. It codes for CASSAGGAKDTQYF.

CDR3 nucleotide sequence: TGCGCCAGCAGCGAATCTAGCGGGGGGGCCTACGAGCAGTACTTC. This gives the protein CASSESSGGAYEQYF. The chain employs TRBV4-1 and TRBJ2-7; 12 bases are a match to TRBD2. This CDR3 comprises 15 residues. V dropped 5 bases and J dropped 2; count of bases not matched to a gene: 4. Germline V gives CDR1 MGHRA, CDR2 YSYEKL.

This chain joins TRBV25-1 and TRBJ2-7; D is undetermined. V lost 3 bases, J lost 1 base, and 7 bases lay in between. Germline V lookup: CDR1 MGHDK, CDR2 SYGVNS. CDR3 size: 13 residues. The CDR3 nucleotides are TGTGCCAGCAGTGACTACGGTTCCTACGAGCAGTACTTC. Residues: CASSDYGSYEQYF.

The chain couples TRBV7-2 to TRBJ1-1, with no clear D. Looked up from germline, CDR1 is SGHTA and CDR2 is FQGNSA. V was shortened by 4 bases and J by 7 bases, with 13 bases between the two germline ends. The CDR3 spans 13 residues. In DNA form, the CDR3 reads TGTGCCAGCAGCTCCAGACTAACATATGAAGCTTTCTTT. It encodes CASSSRLTYEAFF.

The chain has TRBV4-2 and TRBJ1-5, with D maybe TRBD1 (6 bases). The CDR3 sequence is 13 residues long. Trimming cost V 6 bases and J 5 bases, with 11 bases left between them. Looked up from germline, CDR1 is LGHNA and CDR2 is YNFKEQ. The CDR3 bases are TGTGCCAGCAGAGGGGGGGCTTATCAGCCCCAGCATTTT. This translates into CASRGGAYQPQHF.

The CDR3 DNA follows: TGTGCCAGCAGTGACGGGGCGGGGGCAGATACGCAGTATTTT. Translation: CASSDGAGADTQYF. The chain combines TRBV6-4 with TRBJ2-3, with TRBD2 matching 7 bases. V trimming: 2 bases; J trimming: 4 bases; junction bases outside the gene matches: 3. Germline V lookup: CDR1 MRHNA, CDR2 SNTAGT. The CDR3 spans 14 residues.

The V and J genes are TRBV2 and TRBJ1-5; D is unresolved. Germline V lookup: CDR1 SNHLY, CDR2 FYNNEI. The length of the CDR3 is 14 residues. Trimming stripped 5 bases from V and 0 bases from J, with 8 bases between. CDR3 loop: CASSTEYSNQPQHF. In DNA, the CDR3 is TGTGCCAGCAGTACAGAGTATAGCAATCAGCCCCAGCATTTT.

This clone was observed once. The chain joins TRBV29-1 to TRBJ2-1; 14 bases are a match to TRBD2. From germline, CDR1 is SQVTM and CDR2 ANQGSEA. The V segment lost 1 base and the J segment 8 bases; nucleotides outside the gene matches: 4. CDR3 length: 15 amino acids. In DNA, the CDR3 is TGCAGCGTTGAAGGGACTAGCGGGGGGAGCGATGAGCAGTTCTTC. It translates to CSVEGTSGGSDEQFF.

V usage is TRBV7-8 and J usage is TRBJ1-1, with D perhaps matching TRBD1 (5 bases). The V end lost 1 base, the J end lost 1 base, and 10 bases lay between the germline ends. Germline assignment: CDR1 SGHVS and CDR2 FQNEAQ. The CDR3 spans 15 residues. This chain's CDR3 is CASSLGSGGNTEAFF. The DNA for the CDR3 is TGTGCCAGCAGCTTAGGATCGGGGGGGAACACTGAAGCTTTCTTT.

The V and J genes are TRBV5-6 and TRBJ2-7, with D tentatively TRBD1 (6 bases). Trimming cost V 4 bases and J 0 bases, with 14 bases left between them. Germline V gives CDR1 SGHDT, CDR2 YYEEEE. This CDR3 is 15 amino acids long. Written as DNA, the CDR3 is TGTGCCAGCAGCCTCTTCCGGGACATCTCCTACGAGCAGTACTTC. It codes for CASSLFRDISYEQYF. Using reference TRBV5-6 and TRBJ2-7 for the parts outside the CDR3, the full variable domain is DAGVTQSPTHLIKTRGQQVTLRCSPKSGHDTVSWYQQALGQGPQFIFQYYEEEERQRGNFPDRFSGHQFPNYSSELNVNALLLGDSALYLCASSLFRDISYEQYFGPGTRLTVT.

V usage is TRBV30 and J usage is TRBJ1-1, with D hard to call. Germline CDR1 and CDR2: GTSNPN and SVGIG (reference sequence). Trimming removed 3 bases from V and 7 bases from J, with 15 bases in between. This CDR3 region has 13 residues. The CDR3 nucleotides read TGTGCCTGGAGCCCCCGAGGGCCGAGTGAAGCTTTCTTT. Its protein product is CAWSPRGPSEAFF.

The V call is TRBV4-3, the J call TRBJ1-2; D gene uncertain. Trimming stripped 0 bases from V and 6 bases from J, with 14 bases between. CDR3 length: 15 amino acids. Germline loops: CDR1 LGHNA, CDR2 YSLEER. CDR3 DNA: TGCGCCAGCAGCCAAGATACAAGCTGGGCTAATGGCTACACCTTC. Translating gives CASSQDTSWANGYTF.

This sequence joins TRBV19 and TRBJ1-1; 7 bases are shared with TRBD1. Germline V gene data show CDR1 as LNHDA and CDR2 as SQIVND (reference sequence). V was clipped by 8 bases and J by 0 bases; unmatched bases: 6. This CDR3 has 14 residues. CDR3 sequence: CASYPGTVNTEAFF. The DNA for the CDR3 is TGTGCCAGTTACCCCGGGACAGTGAACACTGAAGCTTTCTTT.

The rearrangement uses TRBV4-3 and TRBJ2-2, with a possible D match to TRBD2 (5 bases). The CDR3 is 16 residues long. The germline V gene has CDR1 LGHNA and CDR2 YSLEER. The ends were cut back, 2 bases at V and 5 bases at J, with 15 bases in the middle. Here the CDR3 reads CASSQSSRGRTGELFF. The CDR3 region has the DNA TGCGCCAGCAGCCAAAGTTCCCGGGGAAGGACCGGGGAGCTGTTTTTT.

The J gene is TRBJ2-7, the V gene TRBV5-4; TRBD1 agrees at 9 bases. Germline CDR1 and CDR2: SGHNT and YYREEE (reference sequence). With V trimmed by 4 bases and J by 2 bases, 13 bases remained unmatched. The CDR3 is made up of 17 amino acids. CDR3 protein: CASSNGQGLRNPYEQYF. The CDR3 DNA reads TGTGCCAGCAGCAACGGACAGGGGTTGAGAAATCCCTACGAGCAGTACTTC.

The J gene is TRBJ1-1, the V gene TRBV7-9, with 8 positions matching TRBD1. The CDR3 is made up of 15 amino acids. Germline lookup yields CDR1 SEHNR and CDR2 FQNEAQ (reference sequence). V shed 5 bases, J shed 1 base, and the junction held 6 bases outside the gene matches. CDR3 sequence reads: CASSGSDRGNTEAFF. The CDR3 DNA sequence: TGTGCCAGCAGCGGGTCCGACAGGGGGAACACTGAAGCTTTCTTT. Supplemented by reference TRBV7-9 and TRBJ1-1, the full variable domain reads DTGVSQNPRHKITKRGQNVTFRCDPISEHNRLYWYRQTLGQGPEFLTYFQNEAQLEKSRLLSDRFSAERPKGSFSTLEIQRTEQGDSAMYLCASSGSDRGNTEAFFGQGTRLTVV.

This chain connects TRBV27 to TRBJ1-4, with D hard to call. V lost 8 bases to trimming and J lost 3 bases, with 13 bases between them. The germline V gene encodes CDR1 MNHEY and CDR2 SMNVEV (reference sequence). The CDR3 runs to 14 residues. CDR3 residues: CASSEGRANEKLFF. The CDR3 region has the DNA TGTGCCAGCTCGGAGGGTCGGGCTAATGAAAAACTGTTTTTT.